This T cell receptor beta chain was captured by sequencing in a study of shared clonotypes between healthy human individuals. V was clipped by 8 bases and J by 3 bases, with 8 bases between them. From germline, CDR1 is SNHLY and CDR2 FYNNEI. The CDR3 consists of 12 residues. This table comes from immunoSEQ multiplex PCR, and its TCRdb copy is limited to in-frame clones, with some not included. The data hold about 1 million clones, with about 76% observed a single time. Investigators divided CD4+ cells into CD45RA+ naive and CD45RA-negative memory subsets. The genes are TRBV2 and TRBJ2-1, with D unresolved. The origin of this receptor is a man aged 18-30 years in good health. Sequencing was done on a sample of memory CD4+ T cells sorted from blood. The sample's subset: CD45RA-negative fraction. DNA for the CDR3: TGTGCCAGCCGTCTTGTCTACAATGAGCAGTTCTTC. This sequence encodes CASRLVYNEQFF. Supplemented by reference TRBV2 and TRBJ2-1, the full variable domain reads EPEVTQTPSHQVTQMGQEVILRCVPISNHLYFYWYRQILGQKVEFLVSFYNNEISEKSEIFDDQFSVERPDGSNFTLKIRSTKLEDSAMYFCASRLVYNEQFFGPGTRLTVL.